Listed below are T cell receptor beta chains from one sample, sequenced in a study of blood T cell repertoires in COVID-19. Here immunoSEQ multiplex PCR was the method, and the copy in TCRdb shows in-frame clones only, minus some. This table holds about 81,000 clones, 91% found once. Sequencing was carried out using peripheral blood. The receptors originated from a woman aged 50 to 65 in a cohort sampled during active COVID-19. Both conserved end residues are part of each CDR3.

J: TRBJ1-4
V: TRBV29-1
CDR3: CSVRTGGGEKLFF

J: TRBJ2-3
V: TRBV10-2
CDR3: CASSLPPLDTQYF

J: TRBJ2-3
V: TRBV9
CDR3: CASSVASGGITDTQYF

J: TRBJ2-6
V: TRBV7-3
CDR3: CASSLTPFSGANVLTF

J: TRBJ1-1
V: TRBV19
CDR3: CASSISLGQPFEAFF

J: TRBJ2-7
V: TRBV5-4
CDR3: CASSLEPLYEQYF

J: TRBJ2-5
V: TRBV7-9
CDR3: CASSAQPVAGQETQYF

J: TRBJ2-5
V: TRBV7-6
CDR3: CASSLDRGETQYF

J: TRBJ2-5
V: TRBV29-1
CDR3: CSVSRLAGVEETQYF

J: TRBJ2-3
V: TRBV11-2
CDR3: CASSPGQGAVSAQYF

J: TRBJ2-4
V: TRBV3-1/TRBV3-2
CDR3: CASSQAPGRGLNIQYF

J: TRBJ2-6
V: TRBV4-1
CDR3: CASSQDGRASSGANVLTF

J: TRBJ1-1
V: TRBV3-1/TRBV3-2
CDR3: CASHEGFGLHTEAFF

J: TRBJ2-1
V: TRBV6-6
CDR3: CASRTPRDNEQFF

J: TRBJ2-7
V: TRBV25-1
CDR3: CASSEPPGYEQYF

J: TRBJ1-1
V: TRBV6-1
CDR3: CASSEYMNTEAFF

J: TRBJ1-3
V: TRBV10-3
CDR3: CATHGFDTGSGNTIYF

J: TRBJ2-1
V: TRBV14
CDR3: CASSTMPGSGYNEQFF

J: TRBJ2-1
V: TRBV6-4
CDR3: CASRLRPGENEQFF

J: TRBJ1-2
V: TRBV6-5
CDR3: CASSPVGGILSGYTF

J: TRBJ1-2
V: TRBV11-3
CDR3: CASSLAGGDYGYTF

J: TRBJ2-7
V: TRBV27
CDR3: CASSLMGTGIGEQYF

J: TRBJ1-2
V: TRBV6-5
CDR3: CASHAGGSPPRGYTF

J: TRBJ2-4
V: TRBV29-1
CDR3: CSAKTSGRNLGNIQYF

J: TRBJ2-5
V: TRBV4-2
CDR3: CASSQQRQGAVGETQYF

J: TRBJ2-1
V: TRBV11-3
CDR3: CASSPSYNEQFF

J: TRBJ2-7
V: TRBV2
CDR3: CASSGYKSGGTYEQYF

J: TRBJ2-7
V: TRBV2
CDR3: CASSRTGVEQYF

J: TRBJ1-2
V: TRBV6-5
CDR3: CASIKDRVGYGYTF

J: TRBJ2-1
V: TRBV7-8
CDR3: CASSSLGGATYNEQFF

J: TRBJ2-5
V: TRBV2
CDR3: CASSPTSPKETQYF

J: TRBJ2-7
V: TRBV10-1
CDR3: CASTGSGNEQYF

J: TRBJ1-2
V: TRBV6-5
CDR3: CASSYPGQGSYGYTF

J: TRBJ2-1
V: TRBV11-3
CDR3: CASSPQGTSGSLRYNEQFF

J: TRBJ2-5
V: TRBV11-3
CDR3: CASSLDQWPGRPQYF

J: TRBJ2-2
V: TRBV7-9
CDR3: CASSFSGRAGELFF

J: TRBJ1-1
V: TRBV5-6
CDR3: CASSLDPGSTEAFF

J: TRBJ1-5
V: TRBV2
CDR3: CASSVQGFVQPQHF

J: TRBJ2-1
V: TRBV27
CDR3: CASSPYDRPNNEQFF

J: TRBJ2-7
V: TRBV12-3/TRBV12-4
CDR3: CASSTGQGRPYF

J: TRBJ2-7
V: TRBV19
CDR3: CARTHRFPRCEQYF

J: TRBJ2-7
V: TRBV6-5
CDR3: CASSSYLAGTSYEQYF

J: TRBJ2-1
V: TRBV10-3
CDR3: CAISGSGGDNEQFF

J: TRBJ2-7
V: TRBV19
CDR3: CASSPGLAGYEQYF

J: TRBJ2-7
V: TRBV4-1
CDR3: CASSQGITQSYEQYF

J: TRBJ2-5
V: TRBV2
CDR3: CATSRGMQETQYF

J: TRBJ1-4
V: TRBV2
CDR3: CASSLQGLGNEKLFF

J: TRBJ2-4
V: TRBV28
CDR3: CASSLFSSGRARNIQYF

J: TRBJ2-5
V: TRBV10-3
CDR3: CAISEAGREETQYF

J: TRBJ1-5
V: TRBV19
CDR3: CASSTRDRVNQPQHF

J: TRBJ2-1
V: TRBV9
CDR3: CASSVEMGLNEQFF

J: TRBJ2-7
V: TRBV11-3
CDR3: CASSQRRDRVYEQYF

J: TRBJ2-7
V: TRBV6-5
CDR3: CASSYRRAYEQYF

J: TRBJ1-2
V: TRBV6-5
CDR3: CATGITPTTNYGYTF